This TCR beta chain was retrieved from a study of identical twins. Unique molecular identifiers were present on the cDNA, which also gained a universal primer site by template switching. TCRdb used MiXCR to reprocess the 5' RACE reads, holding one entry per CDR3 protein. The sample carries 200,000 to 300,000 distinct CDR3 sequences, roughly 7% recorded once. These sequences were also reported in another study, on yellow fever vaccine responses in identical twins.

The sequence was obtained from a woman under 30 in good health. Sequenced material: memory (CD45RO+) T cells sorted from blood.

CDR3 region: CATSDLLNTEAFF. In DNA, the CDR3 is TGTGCCACCAGTGATTTGCTGAACACTGAAGCTTTCTTT. V is TRBV24-1 and J is TRBJ1-1; D unresolved. The CDR3 loop spans 13 amino acids. The V gene's germline CDR1 is KGHDR and CDR2 SFDVKD. V lost 0 bases, J lost 0 bases, and 1 base lay in between.